One sample yielded the 32 T cell receptor delta chains listed below, sequenced in a study of Vδ1+ human thymocytes. Study conclusions and caveats: In the thymus, TRG and TRD repertoires looked highly polyclonal with Gaussian CDR3 lengths.

These TCRs' antigens remain unknown. RNA was extracted from the cells and then reverse transcribed. The CDR3 regions were amplified by multiplex PCR from V-gene primers to a constant-region primer. TCRdb ran CATT on the multiplex PCR reads. The data show under 30,000 delta-chain clones, with under 8% seen just once and more than 0.9% held by the top ten. Sequencing was done on a sample of Vdelta1+ gamma-delta thymocytes from the thymus. Subset here: FACS-sorted CD3+ TCRalphabeta- TCRVdelta1+ TCRVdelta2- thymocytes. All receptors derive from a girl in the first two years of life who had congenital heart surgery.

This clone has only a few counts. V gene TRDV1 combines with J gene TRDJ1, with 11 nucleotides matching TRDD3. Germline CDR1 and CDR2: TSWWSYY and QGS. Trimming took 6 bases from V and 0 from J; bases not matched to a gene: 18. CDR3 length: 20 amino acids. The CDR3 DNA sequence: TGTGCTCTTGGAACCTTCCTACCGACTGGGGGATATCCATACACCGATAAACTCATCTTT. It specifies CALGTFLPTGGYPYTDKLIF.

The chain has TRDV1 and TRDJ1; TRDD2 matches 9 bases. Looked up from germline, CDR1 is TSWWSYY and CDR2 is QGS. V dropped 4 bases and J dropped 0; count of bases not matched to a gene: 21. The CDR3 is 21 amino acids. The CDR3: CALGVWPSYGPIHAHTDKLIF. DNA of the CDR3: TGTGCTCTTGGGGTTTGGCCTTCCTACGGACCCATACACGCTCACACCGATAAACTCATCTTT.

This clone was detected a few times. The gene calls are TRDV1 and TRDJ1; 7 bases agree with TRDD3. The CDR3 loop spans 19 amino acids. V lost 2 bases and J lost 0; bases outside the gene matches: 15. Looked up from germline, CDR1 is TSWWSYY and CDR2 is QGS. The CDR3 sequence: CALGERTLGGLLYTDKLIF. CDR3 nucleotides: TGTGCTCTTGGGGAAAGAACCCTGGGGGGTTTACTTTACACCGATAAACTCATCTTT.

Here the V gene is TRDV1, but the J gene went uncalled; TRDD3 reflects the table's D call only, with no check against the DNA. The CDR3 has 19 amino acids. CDR1 TSWWSYY and CDR2 QGS come from the germline V gene. The CDR3 protein is CALGELGGKTELYTDKLTF. The CDR3 DNA reads as TGTGCTCTTGGGGAACTAGGGGGAAAGACGGAACTGTACACCGATAAACTCACCTTT.

The rearrangement joins TRDV1 to TRDJ1; TRDD3 matches at 9 bases. CDR3 length equals 18 residues. V shed 1 base and J 4 bases; nucleotides not matched to a gene: 13. Germline lookup yields CDR1 TSWWSYY and CDR2 QGS. For the CDR3, the DNA is TGTGCTCTTGGGGAACATCAATCCGGGGGATACCTAGGCGATAAACTCATCTTT. This codes for CALGEHQSGGYLGDKLIF.

V usage is TRDV1 and J usage is TRDJ1; D is uncertain. Trimming left V 3 bases short and J 0 bases short, with 17 bases between. Germline assignment: CDR1 TSWWSYY and CDR2 QGS. CDR3 length: 17 amino acids. The CDR3 is CALGERGLGPYTDKLIF. The DNA of the CDR3 is TGTGCTCTTGGGGAGCGGGGCTTAGGCCCGTACACCGATAAACTCATCTTT.

The rearrangement uses TRDV1 and TRDJ1; D ambiguous. Germline V gene lookup returns CDR1 TSWWSYY and CDR2 QGS. The CDR3 sequence is 15 residues long. With 6 bases removed from V and 0 bases from J, the gap between germline ends came to 14 bases. CDR3 sequence reads: CALGRSISYTDKLIF. Here the CDR3 DNA reads TGTGCTCTTGGTCGTAGTATCTCGTACACCGATAAACTCATCTTT.

The chain joins TRDV1 to TRDJ1; 9 nucleotides align to TRDD3. The CDR3 spans 18 residues. Germline-derived CDR1 and CDR2 are TSWWSYY and QGS. V shed 2 bases, J shed 6 bases, and the junction held 16 bases outside the gene matches. The DNA of the CDR3 is TGTGCTCTTGGGGAAAAATTCCCCCGGGGGATACAGGGACATAAACTCATCTTT. It codes for CALGEKFPRGIQGHKLIF.

The chain combines TRDV1 with TRDJ1; 8 nucleotides align to TRDD3. V gave up 0 bases and J gave up 4 bases; unmatched junction bases: 28. CDR3 length: 23 residues. Germline V gene sequence: CDR1 TSWWSYY, CDR2 QGS. This CDR3 reads CALGELRLSSPRDWGLTLDKLIF. The CDR3 nucleotides read TGTGCTCTTGGGGAACTAAGGTTGTCGTCGCCAAGGGACTGGGGGCTAACTCTCGATAAACTCATCTTT.

This clone was found a few times. The gene calls are TRDV1 and TRDJ1; TRDD3 is a possible D gene (10 bases). The CDR3 sequence is 20 residues long. Germline V lookup: CDR1 TSWWSYY, CDR2 QGS. Trimming took off 1 base at V and 3 bases at J, with 27 bases between the two ends. The CDR3 region is CALGEHTFLHWGIRSDKLIF. DNA for the CDR3: TGTGCTCTTGGGGAACATACCTTCCTACACTGGGGGATCAGATCCGATAAACTCATCTTT.

This clone is classed as medium-sized. The V call is TRDV1, the J call TRDJ1, with D perhaps TRDD3 (6 bases). Trimming pared 1 base from V and 1 base from J, leaving 25 bases between. The CDR3 is 20 residues long. Germline V CDR1 and CDR2: TSWWSYY, QGS. In DNA form, the CDR3 reads TGTGCTCTTGGGGAACAAAACGTCCTAGGGGTACTGGGATTCACCGATAAACTCATCTTT. This codes for CALGEQNVLGVLGFTDKLIF.

This clone was counted a few times. V is TRDV1 and J is TRDJ1; 7 bases map to TRDD3. V trimming: 6 bases; J trimming: 2 bases; junction bases outside the gene matches: 18. Germline V gene sequence: CDR1 TSWWSYY, CDR2 QGS. The CDR3 is made up of 18 amino acids. The CDR3 DNA reads as TGTGCTCTTGGATCCCGATCGGCTACGAGGGATACAACCGATAAACTCATCTTT. Its translation is CALGSRSATRDTTDKLIF.

The chain has TRDV1 and TRDJ1; D is undetermined. This CDR3 region has 17 residues. The germline V gene has CDR1 TSWWSYY and CDR2 QGS. V was clipped by 5 bases and J by 0 bases, with 19 bases between them. CDR3 coding DNA: TGTGCTCTTGGGTCATATCGTCTCTCCTCGTACACCGATAAACTCATCTTT. As protein: CALGSYRLSSYTDKLIF.

V gene TRDV1 combines with J gene TRDJ1; 13 bases fit TRDD3. This CDR3 has 21 residues. Germline trimming cut 5 bases from V and 0 bases from J; bases unmatched to any gene: 18. Germline values: CDR1 TSWWSYY, CDR2 QGS. The CDR3 coding sequence is TGTGCTCTTGGGAACCGAGGGGGTACTGGGGGATACGCTTCAAACACCGATAAACTCATCTTT. Residues: CALGNRGGTGGYASNTDKLIF.

The table lists this clone with a few counts. The gene calls are TRDV1 and TRDJ1; TRDD3 aligns across 10 bases. Germline CDR1 reads TSWWSYY; CDR2 reads QGS. This CDR3 region has 17 residues. V lost 1 base, J lost 0 bases, and 5 bases stayed unmatched. Written as DNA, the CDR3 is TGTGCTCTTGGGGAACACTGGGGGATGCGGGACACCGATAAACTCATCTTT. Residues: CALGEHWGMRDTDKLIF.

The V gene is TRDV1, the J gene TRDJ1; the D call may be TRDD2 or TRDD3 (9 bases each). V shed 4 bases and J shed 8 bases, with 35 bases lying between them. Germline values: CDR1 TSWWSYY, CDR2 QGS. This CDR3 has 20 amino acids. The CDR3 loop reads CALGGTSFLRGDWGSQKLIF. The CDR3, as DNA: TGTGCTCTTGGGGGCACCTCCTTCCTACGGGGCGACTGGGGGAGCCAAAAACTCATCTTT.

The V gene is TRDV1, the J gene TRDJ1; the match to TRDD2 covers 9 bases. The germline V gene has CDR1 TSWWSYY and CDR2 QGS. This CDR3 has 18 amino acids. V gave up 3 bases and J gave up 0 bases; unmatched junction bases: 11. The CDR3 nucleotides are TGTGCTCTTGGGGACGGCCTTCCTACGCTCCCGTACACCGATAAACTCATCTTT. Its protein is CALGDGLPTLPYTDKLIF.

This clone was observed a handful of times. The chain employs TRDV1 and TRDJ1; D is ambiguous. V gave up 3 bases and J gave up 0 bases, with 20 bases separating them. CDR3 length: 18 amino acids. CDR1 and CDR2 from the germline V gene are TSWWSYY and QGS. CDR3 sequence (DNA): TGTGCTCTTGGGGACCCTAAGGACGGAACGCCGTACACCGATAAACTCATCTTT. It yields the protein CALGDPKDGTPYTDKLIF.

The J gene is TRDJ1, the V gene TRDV1, with TRDD2 identical over 7 bases. The CDR3 is 17 residues long. CDR1 is TSWWSYY and CDR2 is QGS in the germline V gene. V was clipped by 4 bases and J by 0 bases; unmatched bases: 11. The CDR3: CALGVSYLSCDTDKLIF. The CDR3 coding sequence is TGTGCTCTTGGGGTTTCCTACCTGTCGTGTGACACCGATAAACTCATCTTT.

The chain links TRDV1 to TRDJ1; 13 bases match TRDD3. TCRdb gives no J gene; it was assigned here by matching the DNA to germline. The germline V gene has CDR1 TSWWSYY and CDR2 QGS. Unmatched junction bases numbered 37, after V lost 3 bases and J lost 0 bases. The CDR3 totals 28 residues. CDR3 bases: TGTGCTCTTGGGGAGTGGATCCCCTCCCCCTCAGCCCCGACTGGGGGATACGGCCCAACTCAGTACACCGATAAACTCATCTTT. It yields the protein CALGEWIPSPSAPTGGYGPTQYTDKLIF.

This clone was seen a few times. The chain joins TRDV1 to TRDJ1, with 10 bases lining up with TRDD3. CDR3 length: 20 amino acids. V gave up 2 bases and J gave up 0 bases; unmatched junction bases: 15. Germline V CDR1 and CDR2: TSWWSYY, QGS. CDR3 loop: CALGETPYWGIFPYTDKLIF. Written as DNA, the CDR3 is TGTGCTCTTGGGGAAACTCCGTACTGGGGGATTTTTCCGTACACCGATAAACTCATCTTT.

The chain uses TRDV1 and TRDJ1; no reliable D call. Deletions cut 0 bases from V and 0 bases from J, with 14 bases between. Germline CDR1 and CDR2: TSWWSYY and QGS. The CDR3 loop spans 17 amino acids. CDR3 DNA sequence: TGTGCTCTTGGGGAACTCAGCCATCGTAGATACACCGATAAACTCATCTTT. Translating gives CALGELSHRRYTDKLIF.

This clone was seen only a few times. The chain recombines TRDV1 with TRDJ1, with TRDD3 matching 9 bases. Germline CDR1 and CDR2: TSWWSYY and QGS. Germline trimming cut 2 bases from V and 0 bases from J; bases unmatched to any gene: 10. There are 18 residues in the CDR3. The DNA of the CDR3 is TGTGCTCTTGGGGAATCTAGACTGGGGGACCAGTACACCGATAAACTCATCTTT. Protein product: CALGESRLGDQYTDKLIF.

This clone was recorded a few times. The V call is TRDV1, the J call TRDJ1; a weak D match, TRDD3 (7 bases). Germline V gene lookup returns CDR1 TSWWSYY and CDR2 QGS. The CDR3 contains 20 residues. V gave up 5 bases and J gave up 5 bases, with 33 bases separating them. CDR3 amino acids: CALGPRGILQSAGGDDKLIF. Here the CDR3 DNA reads TGTGCTCTTGGGCCACGAGGGATCCTACAGTCGGCTGGGGGCGATGATAAACTCATCTTT.

Only a few counts were recorded for this clone. The rearrangement uses TRDV1 and TRDJ1, with a tentative D call TRDD3 (7 bases). Germline V gene sequence: CDR1 TSWWSYY, CDR2 QGS. The CDR3 sequence is 20 residues long. V lost 3 bases to trimming and J lost 0 bases, with 26 bases between them. This CDR3 is CALGDPSSFPPLGYTDKLIF. CDR3 nucleotide sequence: TGTGCTCTTGGGGATCCCTCTTCCTTCCCCCCACTGGGGTACACCGATAAACTCATCTTT.

A word on this clone: A much larger clone lies one base from this, so it may be a read error. The identical CDR3 is also encoded by other nucleotide sequences in the sample. The chain uses TRDV2 and TRDJ1; the match to TRDD3 covers 9 bases. From germline, CDR1 is GEAIGNYY and CDR2 EKD. The J segment lost 0 bases and the V segment lost 7 bases, leaving 11 bases of the junction unmatched. The CDR3 runs 16 residues. CDR3 sequence: CACDQTGGPHTDKLIF. CDR3 coding DNA: TGTGCCTGCGACCAGACTGGGGGACCTCACACCGATAAACTCATCTTT.

This clone was counted only a few times. The chain uses TRDV1 and TRDJ1; 13 positions agree with TRDD3. Trimming at V came to 0 bases and at J to 3 bases, leaving 4 bases not matched to a gene. CDR3 length equals 17 residues. Germline assignment: CDR1 TSWWSYY and CDR2 QGS. The CDR3 DNA reads as TGTGCTCTTGGGGAACTCCTAACTGGGGGATACGCCGATAAACTCATCTTT. Its translation: CALGELLTGGYADKLIF.

Turning to this clone: With a much larger clone just one base away, this may be a read error. V usage is TRAV29/DV5 and J usage is TRDJ1; D may be TRDD3 (5 bases). The germline V gene has CDR1 NSMFDY and CDR2 ISSIKDK. The CDR3 totals 14 residues. Trimming removed 4 bases at V and 3 bases at J, with 16 bases between. CDR3 region: CAACGGPYADKLIF. The CDR3 DNA is TGTGCAGCATGCGGGGGGCCGTACGCCGATAAACTCATCTTT.

This clone has only a few counts. One end of the junction does not line up with germline, which may come from a read error. This sample includes further DNA sequences coding for the same CDR3. J is TRDJ1 and V is TRDV1; perhaps TRDD3 as D (5 bases). Germline lookup yields CDR1 TSWWSYY and CDR2 QGS. The CDR3 sequence is 16 residues long. The CDR3 bases are TGCGCTCTTGGGGAAAGCCCCATTCTGCTGTCCGATAAACTCATCTTT. This gives the protein CALGESPILLSDKLIF.

This chain connects TRDV1 to TRDJ1; either TRDD2 or TRDD3 may supply D (6 bases each). CDR1 is TSWWSYY and CDR2 is QGS in the germline V gene. The CDR3 totals 20 residues. Trimming left V 0 bases short and J 1 base short, with 24 bases between. DNA of the CDR3: TGTGCTCTTGGGGAACTAGAGGCTTCCTCGATACGCTTAACCACCGATAAACTCATCTTT. This translates into CALGELEASSIRLTTDKLIF.

A few counts support this clone. V gene TRDV1 combines with J gene TRDJ1; TRDD3 matches at 8 bases. CDR1 and CDR2 from the germline V gene are TSWWSYY and QGS. This CDR3 is built from 19 residues. V was clipped by 0 bases and J by 0 bases; unmatched bases: 12. As DNA, the CDR3 is TGTGCTCTTGGGGAACTTACTGGAACTGGGGGCCAGTACACCGATAAACTCATCTTT. Its protein product is CALGELTGTGGQYTDKLIF.

The chain couples TRDV1 to TRDJ1; the D gene is possibly TRDD3 (6 bases). Germline matching of the DNA provided the J gene here, since TCRdb leaves it blank. The CDR3 consists of 19 residues. Trimming took 1 base from V and 1 from J, leaving 22 bases between them. Per the germline V gene, CDR1 is TSWWSYY and CDR2 is QGS. CDR3 nucleotides: TGTGCTCTTGGGGAACCCCGGGGGGCTGGGGTGTTTTTCACCGATAAACTCATCTTT. It translates to CALGEPRGAGVFFTDKLIF.